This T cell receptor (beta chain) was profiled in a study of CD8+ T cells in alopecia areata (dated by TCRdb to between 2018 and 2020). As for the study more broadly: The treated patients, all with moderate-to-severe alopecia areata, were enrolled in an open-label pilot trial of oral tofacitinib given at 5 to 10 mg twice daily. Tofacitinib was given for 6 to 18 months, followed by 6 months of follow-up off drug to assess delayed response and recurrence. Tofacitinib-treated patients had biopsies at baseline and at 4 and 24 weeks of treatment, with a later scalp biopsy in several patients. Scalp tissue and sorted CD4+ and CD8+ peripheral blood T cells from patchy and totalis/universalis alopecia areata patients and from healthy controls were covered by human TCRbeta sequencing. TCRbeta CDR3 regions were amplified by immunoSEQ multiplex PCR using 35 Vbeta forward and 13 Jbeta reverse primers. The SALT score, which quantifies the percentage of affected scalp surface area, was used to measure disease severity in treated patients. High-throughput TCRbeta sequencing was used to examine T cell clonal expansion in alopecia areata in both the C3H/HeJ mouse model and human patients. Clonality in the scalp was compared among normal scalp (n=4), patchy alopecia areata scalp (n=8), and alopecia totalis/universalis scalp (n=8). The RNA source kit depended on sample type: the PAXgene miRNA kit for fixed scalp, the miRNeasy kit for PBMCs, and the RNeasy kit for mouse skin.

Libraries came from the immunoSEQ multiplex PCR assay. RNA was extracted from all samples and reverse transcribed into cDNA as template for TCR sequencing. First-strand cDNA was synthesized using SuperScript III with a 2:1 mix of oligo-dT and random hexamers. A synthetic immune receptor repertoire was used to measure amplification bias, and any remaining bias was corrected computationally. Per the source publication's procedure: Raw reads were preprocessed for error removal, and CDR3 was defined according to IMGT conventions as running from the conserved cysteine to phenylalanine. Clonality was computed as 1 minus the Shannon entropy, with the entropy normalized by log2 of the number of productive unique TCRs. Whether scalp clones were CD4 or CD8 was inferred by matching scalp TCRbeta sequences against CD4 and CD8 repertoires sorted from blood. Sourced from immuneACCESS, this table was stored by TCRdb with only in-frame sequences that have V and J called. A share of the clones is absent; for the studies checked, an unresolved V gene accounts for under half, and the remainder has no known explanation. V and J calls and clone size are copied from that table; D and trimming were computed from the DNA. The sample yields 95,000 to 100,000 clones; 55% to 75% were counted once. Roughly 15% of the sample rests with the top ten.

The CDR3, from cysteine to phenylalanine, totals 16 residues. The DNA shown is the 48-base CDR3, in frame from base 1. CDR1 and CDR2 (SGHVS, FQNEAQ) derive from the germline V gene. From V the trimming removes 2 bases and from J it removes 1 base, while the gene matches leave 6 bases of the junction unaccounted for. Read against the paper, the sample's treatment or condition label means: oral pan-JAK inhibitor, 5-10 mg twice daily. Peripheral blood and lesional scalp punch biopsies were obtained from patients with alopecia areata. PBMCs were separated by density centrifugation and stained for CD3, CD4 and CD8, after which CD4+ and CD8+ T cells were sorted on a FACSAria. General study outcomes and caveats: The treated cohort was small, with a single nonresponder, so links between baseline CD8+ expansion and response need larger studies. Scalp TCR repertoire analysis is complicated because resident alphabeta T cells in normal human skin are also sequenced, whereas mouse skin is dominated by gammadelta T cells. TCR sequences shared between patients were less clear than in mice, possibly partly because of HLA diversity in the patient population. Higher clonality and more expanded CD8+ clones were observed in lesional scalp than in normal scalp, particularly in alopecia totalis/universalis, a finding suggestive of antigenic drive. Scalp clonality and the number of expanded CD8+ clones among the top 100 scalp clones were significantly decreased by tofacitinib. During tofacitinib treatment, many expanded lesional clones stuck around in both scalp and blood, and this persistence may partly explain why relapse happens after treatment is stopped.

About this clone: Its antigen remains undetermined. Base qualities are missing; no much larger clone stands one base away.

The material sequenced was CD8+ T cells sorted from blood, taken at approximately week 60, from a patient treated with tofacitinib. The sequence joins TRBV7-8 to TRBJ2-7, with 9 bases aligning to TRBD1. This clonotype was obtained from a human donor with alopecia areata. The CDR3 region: CASSLRGTGISYEQYF. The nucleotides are TGTGCCAGCAGCTTACGAGGGACAGGGATTTCCTACGAGCAGTACTTC.